Presented here are 20 T cell receptor beta chains from one specimen sequenced in a study of T cells in Graves' hyperthyroidism and ophthalmopathy. It was RNA transcripts that yielded the amplified TCR beta CDR3 regions. The TCR CDR3 was amplified in a first-round RT-PCR using the HTBI primer set. TCRdb analysed the multiplex PCR reads with MiXCR anew, one entry per CDR3 protein. The sample has almost 600,000 distinct CDR3 sequences; around 46% are singletons. Material: peripheral blood or thyroid tissue (not recorded which). Source of these receptors: a woman younger than 30 with Graves' hyperthyroidism.

A remark on this clonotype: A much larger clone sits a single nucleotide away, making a read error possible. The chain couples TRBV29-1 to TRBJ2-7; 10 bases fit TRBD2. J gave up 9 bases and V 3 bases, and 5 bases lay outside the gene matches. This CDR3 has 12 amino acids. Per germline, CDR1 SQVTM and CDR2 ANQGSEA. The CDR3 sequence is CSVETSGLGQYF. The CDR3 DNA is TGCAGCGTTGAGACTAGCGGGTTGGGGCAGTACTTC.

The J gene is TRBJ2-7, the V gene TRBV19; no firm D call. Trimming shortened V by 1 base and J by 1 base, and 8 bases separated the two germline ends. CDR1 and CDR2 from the germline V gene are LNHDA and SQIVND (reference sequence). The CDR3 consists of 14 residues. As DNA, the CDR3 is TGTGCCAGTAGTATAGCAGCAGAATCCTACGAGCAGTACTTC. Its translation: CASSIAAESYEQYF.

Remarks on this clonotype: This may come from a read error, since a much larger clone is one base off. The rearrangement joins TRBV19 to TRBJ1-2, with a weak D call TRBD1 (6 bases). This CDR3 is 13 amino acids long. Germline loops: CDR1 LNHDA, CDR2 SQIVND (reference sequence). Here the CDR3 reads CASSTTGNSGYTF. The CDR3 region has the DNA TGTGCCAGTAGTACAACAGGGAACTCTGGCTACACCTTC. The whole variable domain, filled in from reference TRBV19 and TRBJ1-2, reads DGGITQSPKYLFRKEGQNVTLSCEQNLNHDAMYWYRQDPGQGLRLIYYSQIVNDFQKGDIAEGYSVSREKKESFPLTVTSAQKNPTAFYLCASSTTGNSGYTFGSGTRLTVV.

The chain links TRBV10-3 to TRBJ2-7; 9 nucleotides agree with TRBD1. Germline CDR1 is ENHRY and CDR2 is SYGVKD. The CDR3 sequence is 16 residues long. J gave up 2 bases and V 6 bases, and 11 bases lay outside the gene matches. As DNA, the CDR3 is TGTGCCATCAGAGGGACAGGGACATCGAGGACCTACGAGCAGTACTTC. This translates into CAIRGTGTSRTYEQYF.

The chain uses TRBV19 and TRBJ2-1, with D unclear. Germline CDR1 and CDR2: LNHDA and SQIVND (reference sequence). V dropped 3 bases and J dropped 5 bases, with 8 bases sitting between them. This CDR3 contains 13 residues. The CDR3: CASSILADNEQFF. In DNA, the CDR3 is TGTGCCAGTAGTATTCTCGCCGACAATGAGCAGTTCTTC.

Ten or more counts support this clonotype. The V and J genes are TRBV20-1 and TRBJ2-7; no clear D. The CDR3 length is 13 residues. Germline CDR1 and CDR2: DFQATT and SNEGSKA (reference sequence). Trimming took 4 bases from V and 0 from J, leaving 10 bases between them. CDR3 coding DNA: TGCAGTGCTAAATCAAGCTACTCCTACGAGCAGTACTTC. Its protein is CSAKSSYSYEQYF.

Details on this clonotype: Lacking the conserved final phenylalanine or tryptophan, this CDR3 likely reflects a read error. The DNA is omitted, as the CDR3 cannot be located on it reliably, and the CDR3 follows TCRdb's listing. The chain has TRBV5-6 and TRBJ2-2; TRBD2, the table's D call, lacks a check against the DNA. The CDR3 region is 13 residues in length, termini included. Germline V gene data show CDR1 as SGHDT and CDR2 as YYEEEE. CDR3 residues: CASSLIMLASGLA.

Remarks on this clonotype: The conserved final phenylalanine or tryptophan is absent from the CDR3, which likely points to a read error. This chain connects TRBV7-2 to TRBJ1-4; D not resolved. The CDR3 has 14 amino acids. Germline V gene sequence: CDR1 SGHTA, CDR2 FQGNSA. The V and J ends lost 1 base and 8 bases respectively, with 11 bases between them. CDR3 coding DNA: TGTGCCAGCAGCTTAGACAGAATGGGGGAAAAACTGTTTTCT. Amino acids: CASSLDRMGEKLFS.

This clonotype was seen at least ten times. This rearrangement joins TRBV6-6 to TRBJ2-5; weak D call: TRBD2 (6 bases). CDR3 length equals 14 residues. V lost 0 bases and J lost 2, with 7 bases in between. Germline V lookup: CDR1 MNHNY, CDR2 SVGAGI (reference sequence). The CDR3 region is CASSYSRGQETQYF. CDR3 nucleotides: TGTGCCAGCAGTTACTCGCGGGGACAAGAGACCCAGTACTTC.

The chain uses TRBV7-9 and TRBJ2-5, with 8 bases aligning to TRBD1. CDR3 length: 16 residues. V lost 6 bases and J lost 2; bases outside the gene matches: 11. The germline gives CDR1 SEHNR, CDR2 FQNEAQ (reference sequence). CDR3 DNA: TGTGCCAGCAGGTATGCCGCGGACAGGGTACAAGAGACCCAGTACTTC. Residues: CASRYAADRVQETQYF.

The chain uses TRBV20-1 and TRBJ1-5; D ambiguous. This CDR3 spans 17 amino acids. V was trimmed by 4 bases and J by 0 bases, leaving 19 bases between them. Looked up from germline, CDR1 is DFQATT and CDR2 is SNEGSKA (reference sequence). The CDR3 sequence: CSANEVGGAYSNQPQHF. The CDR3 coding sequence is TGCAGTGCTAATGAGGTTGGCGGCGCGTATAGCAATCAGCCCCAGCATTTT.

This chain connects TRBV6-1 to TRBJ2-5; perhaps TRBD2 as D (6 bases). The CDR3 covers 13 residues. CDR1 and CDR2 from the germline V gene are MNHNS and SASEGT. V was clipped by 6 bases and J by 5 bases, with 13 bases between them. The CDR3 loop reads CASSQAGWETQYF. Written as DNA, the CDR3 is TGTGCCAGCAGCCAAGCGGGTTGGGAGACCCAGTACTTC.

This rearrangement joins TRBV20-1 to TRBJ2-5; D is undetermined. Per the germline V gene, CDR1 is DFQATT and CDR2 is SNEGSKA (reference sequence). The V end was cut by 4 bases, the J end by 4 bases, with 13 bases between. The CDR3 is 13 residues long. DNA of the CDR3: TGCAGTGCTAACGTCGTGGGCAGAGAGACCCAGTACTTC. It translates to CSANVVGRETQYF.

Many counts were recorded for this clonotype. The chain joins TRBV10-3 to TRBJ1-3; D gene uncertain. From germline, CDR1 is ENHRY and CDR2 SYGVKD. The CDR3 is 15 residues long. V lost 6 bases to trimming and J lost 0 bases, with 12 bases between them. CDR3 nucleotides: TGTGCCATCAGAGTTGGCAGAAGCTCTGGAAACACCATATATTTT. Its translation: CAIRVGRSSGNTIYF.

In DNA, the CDR3 is TGTGCCAGCAGCTTAGGTGTCGGGAGGGGAGAGACCCAGTACTTC. Protein sequence: CASSLGVGRGETQYF. The chain links TRBV7-9 to TRBJ2-5, with 8 positions matching TRBD2. Germline values: CDR1 SEHNR, CDR2 FQNEAQ (reference sequence). Unmatched junction bases numbered 5, after V lost 1 base and J lost 4 bases. CDR3 length: 15 amino acids.

The chain joins TRBV29-1 to TRBJ2-7, with D perhaps TRBD1 or TRBD2 (5 bases each). Germline V gene sequence: CDR1 SQVTM, CDR2 ANQGSEA. V was trimmed by 6 bases and J by 6 bases, leaving 12 bases between them. The CDR3 extends over 11 amino acids. The CDR3 here is CSVETGGEQYF. CDR3 DNA sequence: TGCAGCGTGGAAACAGGAGGCGAGCAGTACTTC.

This clonotype has a count of ten or more. The CDR3 nucleotides are TGTGCCAGCAGCCAAGACGCAGGATCCTATGGCTACACCTTC. Translation gives CASSQDAGSYGYTF. The rearrangement joins TRBV4-2 to TRBJ1-2, with D unresolved. This CDR3 is 14 amino acids long. V lost 0 bases and J 4 bases, leaving 9 bases between the germline ends. Germline CDR1 and CDR2: LGHNA and YNFKEQ.

The chain couples TRBV7-9 to TRBJ2-7; 7 bases match TRBD2. The end of the DNA aligns better with TRBJ2-1, so the J call may be wrong. The CDR3 contains 16 residues. The V gene's germline CDR1 is SEHNR and CDR2 FQNEAQ (reference sequence). CDR3 DNA: TGTGCCAGCAGCCTCGTTGGCGGGAGCTCCTACAATGAGCAGTTCTTC. This encodes CASSLVGGSSYNEQFF.

This clonotype has a count of ten or more. The chain recombines TRBV7-8 with TRBJ1-2; 7 bases map to TRBD1. Losses at the gene ends were 6 bases for V and 3 bases for J; bases not matched to a gene: 7. The CDR3 contains 14 residues. The germline V gene has CDR1 SGHVS and CDR2 FQNEAQ. The CDR3 DNA reads as TGTGCCAGCAGTAAGTCTGGACAGGACTATGGCTACACCTTC. Translation gives CASSKSGQDYGYTF.

This clonotype was observed many times. Written as DNA, the CDR3 is TGCAGCATCAGGACAGGGTGGGAGCAGTACTTC. Protein sequence: CSIRTGWEQYF. V usage is TRBV29-1 and J usage is TRBJ2-7; 8 bases align to TRBD1. The CDR3 has 11 amino acids. V lost 8 bases, J lost 7 bases, and 7 bases stayed unmatched. Germline CDR1 SQVTM, CDR2 ANQGSEA.